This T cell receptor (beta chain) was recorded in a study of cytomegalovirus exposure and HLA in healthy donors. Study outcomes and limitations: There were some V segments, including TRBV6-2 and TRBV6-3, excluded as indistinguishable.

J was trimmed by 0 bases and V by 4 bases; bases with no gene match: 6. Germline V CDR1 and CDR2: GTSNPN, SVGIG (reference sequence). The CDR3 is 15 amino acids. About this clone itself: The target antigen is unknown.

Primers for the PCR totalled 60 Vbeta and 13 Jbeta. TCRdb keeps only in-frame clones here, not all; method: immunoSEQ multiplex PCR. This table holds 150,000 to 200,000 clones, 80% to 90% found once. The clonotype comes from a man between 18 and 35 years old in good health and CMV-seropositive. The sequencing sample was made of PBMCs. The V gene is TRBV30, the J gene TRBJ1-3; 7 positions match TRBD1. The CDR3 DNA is TGTGCCTGGACGACAGGGAGCCTCTCTGGAAACACCATATATTTT. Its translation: CAWTTGSLSGNTIYF.